A single sample is the source of the 20 T cell receptor beta chains below, sequenced in a study of identical twins. TCRdb reprocessed the 5' RACE reads with MiXCR, giving one entry per CDR3 protein. The repertoire holds 1.5 million to 2 million distinct CDR3 sequences, with about 32% as singletons. Sequenced input: cord blood. The receptors were sampled from a newborn girl in good health.

This clonotype was counted at least ten times. The V and J genes are TRBV5-1 and TRBJ1-2; the D gene is possibly TRBD1 (6 bases). CDR3 length: 13 residues. Germline-derived CDR1 and CDR2 are SGHRS and YFSETQ. V was trimmed by 1 base and J by 4 bases, leaving 8 bases between them. This CDR3 is CASSLPGAYGYTF. In nucleotides, the CDR3 is TGCGCCAGCAGCTTGCCGGGGGCCTATGGCTACACCTTC.

The chain couples TRBV3-1 to TRBJ2-1; TRBD2 aligns across 12 bases. Trimming at V came to 3 bases and at J to 14 bases, leaving 14 bases not matched to a gene. This CDR3 comprises 16 residues. The germline V gene encodes CDR1 LGHDT and CDR2 YNNKEL (reference sequence). This chain's CDR3 is CASSQSPGLAGSPKFF. Written as DNA, the CDR3 is TGTGCCAGCAGCCAGAGTCCGGGACTAGCGGGTTCCCCGAAGTTCTTC.

The rearrangement uses TRBV5-1 and TRBJ1-6, with a possible D match to TRBD1 (5 bases). Germline V lookup: CDR1 SGHRS, CDR2 YFSETQ. Trimming removed 0 bases at V and 3 bases at J, with 10 bases between. This CDR3 has 16 residues. The DNA for the CDR3 is TGCGCCAGCAGCTTGGGGTCAGGGAACTATAATTCACCCCTCCACTTT. It yields the protein CASSLGSGNYNSPLHF.

This sequence joins TRBV9 and TRBJ2-3; 9 bases match TRBD2. Trimming at V came to 3 bases and at J to 0 bases, leaving 5 bases not matched to a gene. CDR3 length: 16 amino acids. The germline V gene encodes CDR1 SGDLS and CDR2 YYNGEE. Written as DNA, the CDR3 is TGTGCCAGCAGCGCAACCGGGACTAGCAGCACAGATACGCAGTATTTT. This translates into CASSATGTSSTDTQYF.

This rearrangement joins TRBV2 to TRBJ2-5; D remains unclear. Trimming stripped 3 bases from V and 2 bases from J, with 10 bases between. The CDR3 length is 14 residues. In germline, CDR1 is SNHLY, CDR2 FYNNEI. The CDR3 DNA is TGTGCCAGCAGTGAGAAAAGGCTTCAAGAGACCCAGTACTTC. Protein sequence: CASSEKRLQETQYF.

The J gene is TRBJ2-3, the V gene TRBV24-1; 8 nucleotides align to TRBD2. CDR1 is KGHDR, CDR2 SFDVKD, per germline. CDR3 length: 14 amino acids. With V trimmed by 7 bases and J by 1 base, 3 bases remained unmatched. CDR3 sequence: CATSGRAGTDTQYF. The CDR3 nucleotides are TGTGCCACCAGCGGGAGGGCCGGCACAGATACGCAGTATTTT.

This clonotype occurred a few times. V and J are TRBV3-1 and TRBJ2-5; no firm D call. Trimming cost V 0 bases and J 5 bases, with 10 bases left between them. The length of the CDR3 is 14 residues. Germline V gives CDR1 LGHDT, CDR2 YNNKEL (reference sequence). CDR3 coding DNA: TGTGCCAGCAGCCAAGAAGGATTCGGGGAGACCCAGTACTTC. As protein: CASSQEGFGETQYF.

This rearrangement joins TRBV29-1 to TRBJ1-2, with D unclear. Trimming cost V 8 bases and J 0 bases, with 10 bases left between them. This CDR3 is built from 12 residues. Germline V gene data show CDR1 as SQVTM and CDR2 as ANQGSEA. This chain's CDR3 is CSTPGTNYGYTF. The CDR3 nucleotides read TGCAGCACCCCGGGGACTAACTATGGCTACACCTTC.

The CDR3 DNA sequence: TGTGCCAGCCGCGGTCGGAGTGACCTACCCAGTCAGCCCCAGCATTTT. This translates into CASRGRSDLPSQPQHF. The V call is TRBV27, the J call TRBJ1-5; D is ambiguous. The germline V and J ends were trimmed by 8 bases and 6 bases, with 23 bases remaining between them. This CDR3 has 16 amino acids. Per germline, CDR1 MNHEY and CDR2 SMNVEV (reference sequence).

J is TRBJ2-2 and V is TRBV7-2, with unresolved D. Germline V lookup: CDR1 SGHTA, CDR2 FQGNSA. Trimming cost V 5 bases and J 1 base, with 11 bases left between them. The CDR3 contains 15 residues. The CDR3 sequence is CASSPDIRNTGELFF. In DNA form, the CDR3 reads TGTGCCAGCAGCCCTGACATTCGGAACACCGGGGAGCTGTTTTTT.

This rearrangement joins TRBV10-2 to TRBJ2-1, with TRBD2 matching over 9 bases. Germline V gene data show CDR1 as WSHSY and CDR2 as SAAADI. V gave up 10 bases and J gave up 7 bases; unmatched junction bases: 5. CDR3 size: 12 residues. In DNA, the CDR3 is TGCGCCATCGGGACTAGCTATAATGAGCAGTTCTTC. This translates into CAIGTSYNEQFF.

The chain joins TRBV10-1 to TRBJ2-7; 8 positions agree with TRBD1. The CDR3 is 12 amino acids. Trimming took 10 bases from V and 7 from J; bases not matched to a gene: 9. CDR1 is WNHNN, CDR2 SYGVQD, per germline (reference sequence). CDR3 in amino acids: CATATGVREQYF. CDR3 nucleotides: TGCGCCACCGCGACAGGGGTTAGGGAGCAGTACTTC.

This clonotype was counted a few times. The chain has TRBV27 and TRBJ2-1, with TRBD2 matching over 7 bases. Trimming took 1 base from V and 0 from J; bases not matched to a gene: 6. Germline CDR1 reads MNHEY; CDR2 reads SMNVEV (reference sequence). The CDR3 sequence is 17 residues long. DNA of the CDR3: TGTGCCAGCAGTTTATTTAGTGGGAGGGCCTCCTACAATGAGCAGTTCTTC. Translation gives CASSLFSGRASYNEQFF.

V is TRBV10-3 and J is TRBJ2-1, with 11 bases lining up with TRBD2. This CDR3 contains 16 residues. After removal of 6 bases from V and 5 bases from J, the junction contained 9 bases not matched to a gene. CDR1 and CDR2 from the germline V gene are ENHRY and SYGVKD. CDR3 DNA sequence: TGTGCCATCAGCGCTGGGACTAGCGGCCTTCACAATGAGCAGTTCTTC. This translates into CAISAGTSGLHNEQFF.

The chain has TRBV5-8 and TRBJ2-1; 11 bases align to TRBD2. The DNA end favors TRBJ2-7, so the J call may be wrong. CDR3 length equals 16 residues. Germline V gene data show CDR1 as SGHTS and CDR2 as YDEGEE. In DNA, the CDR3 is TGTGCCAGCAGCTCGGAGCAACTAGCGGGGGTCAATGAGCAGTACTTC. Residues: CASSSEQLAGVNEQYF.

This clonotype has just a few counts. V gene TRBV7-2 combines with J gene TRBJ2-7; 9 bases fit TRBD2. Trimming at V came to 3 bases and at J to 5 bases, leaving 5 bases not matched to a gene. CDR1 is SGHTA, CDR2 FQGNSA, per germline. The CDR3 extends over 14 amino acids. The CDR3 region has the DNA TGTGCCAGCAGCTTCTCTAGCGGGATAAACGAGCAGTACTTC. It encodes CASSFSSGINEQYF. The entire variable domain, with the rest obtained from reference TRBV7-2 and TRBJ2-7, is as follows: GAGVSQSPSNKVTEKGKDVELRCDPISGHTALYWYRQSLGQGLEFLIYFQGNSAPDKSGLPSDRFSAERTGGSVSTLTIQRTQQEDSAVYLCASSFSSGINEQYFGPGTRLTVT.

The chain couples TRBV7-2 to TRBJ2-4; D is uncertain. The CDR3 is made up of 15 amino acids. Germline V gives CDR1 SGHTA, CDR2 FQGNSA. Trimming shortened V by 3 bases and J by 0 bases, and 9 bases separated the two germline ends. Here the CDR3 DNA reads TGTGCCAGCAGCTTGACACGTATAGCCAAAAACATTCAGTACTTC. Protein product: CASSLTRIAKNIQYF.

In this sample, this clonotype turned up a few times. The genes are TRBV3-1 and TRBJ1-6; no clear D gene. The germline V gene has CDR1 LGHDT and CDR2 YNNKEL (reference sequence). V was shortened by 4 bases and J by 0 bases, with 10 bases between the two germline ends. The CDR3 has 16 amino acids. CDR3 in amino acids: CASSPMGSSYNSPLHF. The CDR3, as DNA: TGTGCCAGCAGCCCGATGGGGAGCTCCTATAATTCACCCCTCCACTTT.

The sample holds a few counts of this clonotype. The chain combines TRBV7-9 with TRBJ2-3; 12 bases agree with TRBD2. J lost 7 bases, V lost 5 bases, and 7 bases had no gene match. Germline V CDR1 and CDR2: SEHNR, FQNEAQ (reference sequence). The CDR3 has 15 amino acids. The CDR3: CASSVGTSGLNTQYF. The DNA for the CDR3 is TGTGCCAGCAGCGTGGGGACTAGCGGGTTGAATACGCAGTATTTT.

This rearrangement joins TRBV7-2 to TRBJ2-4; no definite D call. This CDR3 spans 11 amino acids. Trimming pared 3 bases from V and 8 bases from J, leaving 5 bases between. CDR1 and CDR2 (germline): SGHTA, FQGNSA. CDR3 in DNA: TGTGCCAGCAGCTTTCTGGACATTCAGTACTTC. It encodes CASSFLDIQYF.